What follows is one TCR beta chain and its context. This clonotype was seen a single time. Its cognate antigen has yet to be identified. Per-base qualities were not stored, and no clone one base away is much larger. One read represents weak support. V gives up 3 bases and J gives up 5 bases, and the segment between their germline ends measures 15 bases. Based on the germline V gene, the CDR1 and CDR2 sequences are SGDLS and YYNGEE. The cysteine opens and the phenylalanine closes a CDR3 of 16 amino acids. This entry keeps only the CDR3 DNA: 48 bases, framed from base 1. The source of the sample is a study of regulatory T cells in long-lasting Graves disease (dated by TCRdb to the early 2020s). The study in broad terms: Patients with newly diagnosed Graves' disease had been on antithyroid drugs for under 3 months. Peripheral blood TCR sequencing and RNA sequencing compared persistent Graves' disease patients with newly diagnosed Graves' disease patients. The study was registered as a clinical trial and conducted in China. TCR sequencing covered around 13 persistent and some 20 newly diagnosed Graves' disease patients, some 33 samples in total.

The method was multiplex PCR. The run used an Illumina HiSeq 4000. CDR3 regions were amplified by Arm-PCR with iRepertoire HTBI primers to construct TCR beta libraries. Gel purification was performed on PCR products prior to sequencing. Per the source publication's procedure: Across samples, fewer than 70 TRBV and 13 to 15 TRBJ segments were identified and used for gene usage analysis of CDR3 amino acid clonotypes. Filtered high-quality paired reads were merged into contigs using COPE and FqMerger. BLAST was used to align contigs to the IMGT TRBV, TRBD and TRBJ reference genes, and CDR3 was defined following IMGT. Any clonotype with a frequency above 0.1% was counted as a highly expanded clone. Shannon entropy was used to measure repertoire diversity, and the Gini coefficient was used to measure V-J evenness. A clonotype found in more than one individual was treated as public. TCRdb handled the public reads itself, with Q25 trimming in fastp and clone calling in MiXCR, and kept productive beta chains. Identical CDR3 proteins give one entry, which carries the most common genes and DNA. The V and J calls shown here were made by TCRdb, not taken from the authors' results. Recorded for this sample are around 500,000 distinct CDR3 sequences; 13% of them occurred a single time. The leading ten clones occupy roughly 10% of the sample.

In the paper's terms, the time point label means: newly diagnosed GD, antithyroid drugs for less than 3 months. RNA was extracted from PBMCs in TRIzol for both TCR sequencing and RNA sequencing. The diagnosis of Graves' disease was made according to American Thyroid Association guidelines. Patients for the study were recruited at an endocrinology department in Xi'an, China. Each patient gave approximately 9.7 milliliters of peripheral blood, collected in an EDTA anticoagulant tube. Ficoll Paque Plus density gradient separation was used to isolate PBMCs, and no further T cell sorting was done. RNA quality was checked with an Agilent 2100 Bioanalyzer and agarose gel, and concentration with a NanoDrop 2000. What the work shows at the level of the full study, not this receptor alone: Peripheral blood alone was examined, since thyroid tissue, which constituted the primary lesion, could not be accessed. A larger number of public clonotypes was shared among persistent patients (more than 2,500) than among newly diagnosed patients (roughly 980). TRBV28, TRBJ1-2 and TRBJ2-5 were preferentially used in persistent disease, while TRBV20-1 and TRBJ2-1 were favored in newly diagnosed disease. Only the TCR beta chain was sequenced and analyzed. The authors noted that the small sample size was a limitation that may lower accuracy. Compared with newly diagnosed patients, patients with persistent Graves' disease had lower TCR Shannon entropy and fewer highly expanded clones, which suggests clonal expansion.

This sample was also put to use in a study of T cells in Graves' hyperthyroidism and ophthalmopathy. As the second study states: Stable Graves' hyperthyroidism was defined as the absence of progression to ophthalmopathy over 18 months of follow-up. The hyperthyroidism patients were between 18 and 65 years old and newly diagnosed, with a disease duration of less than 2 months. Patients with uncontrolled infections, other autoimmune diseases, pregnancy or lactation were excluded. Diagnoses relied on clinical symptoms, serum thyroxine and TRAb, thyroid ultrasound and orbital computed tomography. A first-round RT-PCR of the TCR CDR3 used the HTBI primer set with the Qiagen OneStep RT-PCR kit. Most expanded thyroid clonotypes (frequency above 0.001) were also detected in blood, a finding suggesting that blood repertoires may reflect thyroid immune responses. Ophthalmopathy was separated from stable hyperthyroidism by a 13 V-J signature model, with approximately 90% sensitivity and approximately 84% specificity obtained in cross-validation and 80%/75% obtained in testing. During validation, the model predicted progression to ophthalmopathy a median of roughly 7.1 months ahead of onset, with approximately 71% sensitivity and less than 85% specificity. A discovery cohort of approximately 97 patients, 43 with Graves' ophthalmopathy and roughly 59 with stable Graves' hyperthyroidism, was used to find distinguishing TCR V-J signatures. Whether ophthalmopathy could be predicted prospectively was tested in an independent validation cohort made up of 18 to 20 hyperthyroidism patients plus 17 patients who later progressed to ophthalmopathy. The approximately 90 discovery patients were randomly split 7:3 into training and test sets. In several Graves' hyperthyroidism patients, the study also compared T-cell repertoires from thyroid tissue with T-cell repertoires from blood. Once sampling was done, hyperthyroidism patients were given methimazole at a starting dose of 30 mg daily, whereas ophthalmopathy patients were given high-dose intravenous methylprednisolone. Libraries were constructed in a second round of multiplex PCR, after which size selection and purification were performed. The libraries were sequenced on an Illumina HiSeq2000 using paired-end 100 bp reads. Raw data were processed with SOAPnuke, discarding reads with adapters, uncalled bases, mean Phred below 15, or no exact constant-primer or identifier match. High-quality paired reads were merged using COPE v1.2.5, and each unique nucleotide sequence was defined as a clonotype. Clonotypes were aligned to IMGT TRBV, TRBD and TRBJ reference segments using MiTCR v1.1. Analysis was restricted to V-J combinations with a frequency above 0.0001, which covered 99.2% of repertoires. A TCS score was defined as the ratio of F50 (clonal expansion) to E x V (chaos), with BLOSUM62-based TCRdist applied between CDR3 peptides within each V-J. Welch's t-statistics and random forest reduced 450 to 600 V-J features to fewer than 15, which were used in a naive Bayes classifier (R e1071). No statistical method was used to set the sample size in advance, and investigators knew the group allocation. The paper describes TCR Vbeta CDR3 sequencing of some 130 peripheral blood samples, made up of 40 to 45 ophthalmopathy patients, 70 to 75 hyperthyroidism patients and 17 progressor patients.

The sequencing used peripheral blood mononuclear cells (PBMCs), collected at new diagnosis, from a patient treated with antithyroid drugs. The receptor chain draws on TRBV9 and TRBJ1-6, with a tentative D gene TRBD1 over 6 matching bases. The clonotype was recovered from a man aged 25 to 45 with Graves disease. Donor details come from another sample of the same person, matched by shared clones. The DNA is as follows: TGTGCCAGCAGCGGGGGGCGGCAGCTACATAATTCACCCCTCCACTTT. Its protein product is CASSGGRQLHNSPLHF.